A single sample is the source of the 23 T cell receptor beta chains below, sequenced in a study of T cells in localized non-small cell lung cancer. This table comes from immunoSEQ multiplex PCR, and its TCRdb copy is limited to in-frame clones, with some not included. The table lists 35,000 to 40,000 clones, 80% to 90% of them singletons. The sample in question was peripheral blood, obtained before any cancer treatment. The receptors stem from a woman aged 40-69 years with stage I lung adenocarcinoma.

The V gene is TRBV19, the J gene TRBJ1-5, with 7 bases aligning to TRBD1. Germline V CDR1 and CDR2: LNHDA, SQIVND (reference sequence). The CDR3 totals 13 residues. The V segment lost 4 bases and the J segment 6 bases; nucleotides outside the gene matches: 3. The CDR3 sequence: CASSRAGGQPQHF. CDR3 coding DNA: TGTGCCAGTAGTAGGGCAGGGGGTCAGCCCCAGCATTTT.

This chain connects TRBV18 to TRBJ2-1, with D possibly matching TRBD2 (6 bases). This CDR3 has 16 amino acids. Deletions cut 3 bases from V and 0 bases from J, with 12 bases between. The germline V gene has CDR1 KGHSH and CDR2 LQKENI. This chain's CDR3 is CASSPAGGSSYNEQFF. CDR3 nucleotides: TGTGCCAGCTCACCCGCTGGGGGGAGCTCCTACAATGAGCAGTTCTTC.

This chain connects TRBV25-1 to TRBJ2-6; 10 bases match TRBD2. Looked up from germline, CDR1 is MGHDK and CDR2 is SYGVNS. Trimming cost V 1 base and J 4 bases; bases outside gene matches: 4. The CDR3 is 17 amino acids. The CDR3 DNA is TGTGCCAGCAGTGAATCTAGCGGGAGTTCCGGGGCCAACGTCCTGACTTTC. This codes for CASSESSGSSGANVLTF.

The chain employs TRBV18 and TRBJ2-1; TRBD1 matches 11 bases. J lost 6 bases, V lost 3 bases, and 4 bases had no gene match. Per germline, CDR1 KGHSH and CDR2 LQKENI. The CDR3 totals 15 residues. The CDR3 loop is CASSPGTGGLNEQFF. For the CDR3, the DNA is TGTGCCAGCTCACCCGGGACAGGGGGTCTCAATGAGCAGTTCTTC.

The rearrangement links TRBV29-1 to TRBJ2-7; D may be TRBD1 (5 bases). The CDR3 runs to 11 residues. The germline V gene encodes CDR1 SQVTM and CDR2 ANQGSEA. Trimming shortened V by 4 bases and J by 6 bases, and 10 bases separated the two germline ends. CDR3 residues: CSVVLRGEQYF. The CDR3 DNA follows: TGCAGCGTTGTACTAAGGGGCGAGCAGTACTTC.

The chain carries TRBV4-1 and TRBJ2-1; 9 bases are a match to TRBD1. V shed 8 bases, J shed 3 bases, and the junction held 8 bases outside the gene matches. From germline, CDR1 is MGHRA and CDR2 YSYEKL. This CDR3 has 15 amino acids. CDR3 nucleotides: TGCGCCAGCGCGGGGGACAGGGCGATCTACAATGAGCAGTTCTTC. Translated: CASAGDRAIYNEQFF.

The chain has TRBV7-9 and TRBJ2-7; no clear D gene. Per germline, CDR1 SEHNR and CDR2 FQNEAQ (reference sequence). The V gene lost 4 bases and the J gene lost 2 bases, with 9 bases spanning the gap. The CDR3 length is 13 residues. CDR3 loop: CASSWVYAYEQYF. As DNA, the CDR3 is TGTGCCAGCAGCTGGGTCTATGCCTACGAGCAGTACTTC.

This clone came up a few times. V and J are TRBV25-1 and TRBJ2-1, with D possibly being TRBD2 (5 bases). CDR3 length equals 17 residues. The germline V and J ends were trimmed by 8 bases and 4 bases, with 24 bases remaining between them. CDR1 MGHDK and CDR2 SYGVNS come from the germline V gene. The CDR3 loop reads CASRVGSPWRTYNEQFF. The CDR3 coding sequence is TGTGCCAGCCGAGTGGGGAGCCCCTGGAGGACGTACAATGAGCAGTTCTTC.

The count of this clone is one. The CDR3 DNA is TGTGCCAGTAGTATATTAGGGTATGGCTACACCTTC. It specifies CASSILGYGYTF. V gene TRBV19 combines with J gene TRBJ1-2; no firm D call. CDR3 length equals 12 residues. V was pared by 2 bases and J by 5 bases, with 6 bases between. Germline V gives CDR1 LNHDA, CDR2 SQIVND (reference sequence).

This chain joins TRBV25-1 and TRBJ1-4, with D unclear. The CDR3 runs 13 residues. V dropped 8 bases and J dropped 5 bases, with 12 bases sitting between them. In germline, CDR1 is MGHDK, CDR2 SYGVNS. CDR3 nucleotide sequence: TGTGCCAGCCGACGCTGGGAGAATGAAAAACTGTTTTTT. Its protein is CASRRWENEKLFF.

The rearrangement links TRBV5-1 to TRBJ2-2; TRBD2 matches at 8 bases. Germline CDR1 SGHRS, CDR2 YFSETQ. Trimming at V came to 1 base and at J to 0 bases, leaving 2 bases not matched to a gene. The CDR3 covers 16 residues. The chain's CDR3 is CASSLLGGANTGELFF. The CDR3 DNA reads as TGCGCCAGCAGCTTGCTCGGGGGGGCGAACACCGGGGAGCTGTTTTTT.

Written as DNA, the CDR3 is TGTGCCAGCAGTCCTCTAGCGGGAGCGTACCAAGAGACCCAGTACTTC. It is translated as CASSPLAGAYQETQYF. The genes are TRBV28 and TRBJ2-5; 10 nucleotides match TRBD2. Germline CDR1 MDHEN, CDR2 SYDVKM. This CDR3 has 16 residues. With 5 bases clipped from V and 0 bases from J, the junction kept 6 bases outside the gene matches.

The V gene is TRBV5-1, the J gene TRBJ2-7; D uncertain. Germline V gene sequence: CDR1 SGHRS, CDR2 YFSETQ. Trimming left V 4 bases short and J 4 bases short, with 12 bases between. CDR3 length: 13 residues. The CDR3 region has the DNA TGCGCCAGCAGCATACGGACGGAGTACGAGCAGTACTTC. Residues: CASSIRTEYEQYF.

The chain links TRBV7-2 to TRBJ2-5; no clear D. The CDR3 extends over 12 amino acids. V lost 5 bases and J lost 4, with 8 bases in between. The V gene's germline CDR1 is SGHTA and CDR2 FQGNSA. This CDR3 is CASSKYSETQYF. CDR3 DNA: TGTGCCAGCAGCAAATATTCAGAGACCCAGTACTTC.

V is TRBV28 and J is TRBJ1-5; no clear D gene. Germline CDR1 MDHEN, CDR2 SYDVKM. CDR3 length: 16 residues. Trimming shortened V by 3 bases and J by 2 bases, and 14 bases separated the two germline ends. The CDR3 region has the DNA TGTGCCAGCAGTTTGCCCGGATTTAAGGGCAATCAGCCCCAGCATTTT. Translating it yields CASSLPGFKGNQPQHF.

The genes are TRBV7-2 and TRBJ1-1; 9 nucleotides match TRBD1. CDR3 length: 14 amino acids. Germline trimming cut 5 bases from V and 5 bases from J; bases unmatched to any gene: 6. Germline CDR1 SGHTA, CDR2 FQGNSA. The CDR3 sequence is CASSIPTGGTEAFF. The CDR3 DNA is TGTGCCAGCAGCATCCCGACAGGGGGAACTGAAGCTTTCTTT. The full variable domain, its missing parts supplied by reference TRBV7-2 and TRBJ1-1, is GAGVSQSPSNKVTEKGKDVELRCDPISGHTALYWYRQSLGQGLEFLIYFQGNSAPDKSGLPSDRFSAERTGGSVSTLTIQRTQQEDSAVYLCASSIPTGGTEAFFGQGTRLTVV.

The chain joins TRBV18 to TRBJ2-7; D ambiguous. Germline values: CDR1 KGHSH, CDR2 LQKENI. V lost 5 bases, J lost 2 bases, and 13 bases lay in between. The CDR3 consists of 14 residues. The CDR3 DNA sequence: TGTGCCAGCTCAAGGGCGGCAGGAACCTACGAGCAGTACTTC. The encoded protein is CASSRAAGTYEQYF.

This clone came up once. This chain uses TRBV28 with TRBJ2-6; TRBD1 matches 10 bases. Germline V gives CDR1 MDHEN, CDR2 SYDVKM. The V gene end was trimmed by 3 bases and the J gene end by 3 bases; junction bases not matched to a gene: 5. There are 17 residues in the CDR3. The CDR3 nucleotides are TGTGCCAGCAGTTTGACAGGGGGCGTGGGTGGGGCCAACGTCCTGACTTTC. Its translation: CASSLTGGVGGANVLTF.

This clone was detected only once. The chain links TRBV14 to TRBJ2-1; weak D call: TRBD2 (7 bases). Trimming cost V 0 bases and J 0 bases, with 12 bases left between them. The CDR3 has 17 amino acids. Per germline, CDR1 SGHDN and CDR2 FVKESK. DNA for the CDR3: TGTGCCAGCAGCCAAGAGGGACGGGGGGCCTCCTACAATGAGCAGTTCTTC. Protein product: CASSQEGRGASYNEQFF.

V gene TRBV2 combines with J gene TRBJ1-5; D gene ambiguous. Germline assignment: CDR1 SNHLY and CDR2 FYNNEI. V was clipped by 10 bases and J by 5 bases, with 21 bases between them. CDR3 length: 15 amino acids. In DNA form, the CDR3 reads TGTGCCACGTCCAGGACCTTGGGTGTCGATCAGCCCCAGCATTTT. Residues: CATSRTLGVDQPQHF.

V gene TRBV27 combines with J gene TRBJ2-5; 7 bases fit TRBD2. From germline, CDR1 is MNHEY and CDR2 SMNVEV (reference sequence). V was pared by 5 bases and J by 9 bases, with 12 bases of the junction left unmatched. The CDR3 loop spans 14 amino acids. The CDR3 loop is CASSPSSHGGAQYF. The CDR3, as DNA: TGTGCCAGCAGTCCGTCCTCGCATGGGGGGGCCCAGTACTTC.

This chain's CDR3 is CASSINGGLNTGELFF. In DNA, the CDR3 is TGTGCCAGTAGTATCAACGGGGGGCTGAACACCGGGGAGCTGTTTTTT. J is TRBJ2-2 and V is TRBV19; maybe TRBD2 (7 bases). This CDR3 comprises 16 residues. In germline, CDR1 is LNHDA, CDR2 SQIVND (reference sequence). With 3 bases removed from V and 1 base from J, the gap between germline ends came to 12 bases.

The CDR3, as DNA: TGTGCCAGCAGCTTATGGGCCCGGGAGGGACATGAGCAGTTCTTC. The encoded protein is CASSLWAREGHEQFF. The chain employs TRBV11-2 and TRBJ2-1, with 8 bases fitting TRBD2. After removal of 2 bases from V and 8 bases from J, the junction contained 8 bases not matched to a gene. The germline CDR1 and CDR2 sequences are SGHAT and FQNNGV. The CDR3 contains 15 residues.